These T cell receptor beta chains were read from a single sample in a study of T cell responses to AZD1222 COVID-19 vaccine. Clones were read by immunoSEQ multiplex PCR, and TCRdb kept only the in-frame ones, dropping some. The sample has more than 65,000 clones; 80% to 90% are singletons. This specimen was peripheral blood, taken 28 days after the second AZD1222 dose. These receptors originate from an adult who received the AZD1222 COVID-19 vaccine. Both conserved end residues are part of each CDR3. Each record gives: J gene, V gene, D gene, CDR3 length, clone size, CDR3 DNA, CDR3 protein. The D gene is left open where the match is weak. Size is omitted from some rows. Given values are once, few, many or a class for expanded clones.

>TRBJ2-2|TRBV20-1|.|18|once
TGCAGTGCTAGTGCCTACGCCGAACAGACCGTCAACACCGGGGAGCTGTTTTTT
CSASAYAEQTVNTGELFF
>TRBJ1-3|TRBV2|TRBD1|15|.
TGTGCCAGCAGTGCCGGACAGGGAATAGGAAACACCATATATTTT
CASSAGQGIGNTIYF
>TRBJ1-5|TRBV10-3|TRBD1|15|.
TGTGCCATCAGTGGCTCGGGACAGGAGCTTCAGCCCCAGCATTTT
CAISGSGQELQPQHF
>TRBJ2-6|TRBV29-1|.|13|.
TGCAGCGGCAGGGTCTCTGGGGCCAACGTCCTGACTTTC
CSGRVSGANVLTF
>TRBJ2-3|TRBV28|TRBD2|15|few
TGTGCCAGCAGTTCCCTAGCGGGAGACGCAGATACGCAGTATTTT
CASSSLAGDADTQYF
>TRBJ1-1|TRBV3-1/TRBV3-2|.|15|.
TGTGCCAGCAGCCAAGATTTCCCAATGAACACTGAAGCTTTCTTT
CASSQDFPMNTEAFF
>TRBJ2-1|TRBV29-1|.|14|.
TGCAGCGTGGAACAGGTATCGTCCTACAATGAGCAGTTCTTC
CSVEQVSSYNEQFF
>TRBJ1-1|TRBV29-1|.|14|once
TGCAGCGTTGAAGATCCAACTGGGGCCACTGAAGCTTTCTTT
CSVEDPTGATEAFF
>TRBJ2-7|TRBV10-3|TRBD2|15|.
TGTGCCATCAGTGATTCTAGCGGGAGTTCCTACGAGCAGTACTTC
CAISDSSGSSYEQYF
>TRBJ1-5|TRBV19|TRBD1|17|few
TGTGCCAGTACCAACACCCGGGCCGGGACAGCGAGCCAGCCCCAGCATTTT
CASTNTRAGTASQPQHF
>TRBJ2-1|TRBV5-5|.|15|.
TGTGCCAGCAGCCTTATAAGGGTGCAGGACAATGAGCAGTTCTTC
CASSLIRVQDNEQFF
>TRBJ2-3|TRBV27|.|15|once
TGTGCCAGCAGTCAGAACCTGCCGGCCACAGATACGCAGTATTTT
CASSQNLPATDTQYF
>TRBJ2-7|TRBV5-6|.|13|.
TGTGCCAGCAGCTCAGACCGAGACGCAGAGCAGTACTTC
CASSSDRDAEQYF
>TRBJ2-1|TRBV2|.|15|.
TGTGCCAGCAGTGATAGTCGGACATCCTACAATGAGCAGTTCTTC
CASSDSRTSYNEQFF
>TRBJ2-7|TRBV27|.|15|.
TGTGCCAGCAGTTTTCAAGTAGGCAGGGCCTACGAGCAGTACTTC
CASSFQVGRAYEQYF
>TRBJ1-1|TRBV5-4|.|12|once
TGTGCCAGCAGCTTGGGGGACACTGAAGCTTTCTTT
CASSLGDTEAFF
>TRBJ1-2|TRBV6-5|.|12|.
TGTGCCAGCAGTTCCCTGGGGGATGGCTACACCTTC
CASSSLGDGYTF
>TRBJ1-2|TRBV7-2|.|16|.
TGTGCCAGCAGCAAAGAGGCCCGGGCAAGGGACTATGGCTACACCTTC
CASSKEARARDYGYTF
>TRBJ1-2|TRBV6-1|TRBD1|15|.
TGTGCCAGCAGTGAATTTTTAGGACAGGGCTATGGCTACACCTTC
CASSEFLGQGYGYTF
>TRBJ1-1|TRBV19|.|17|.
TGTGCCAGTAGTATATTCGGGCGGGGGTTGCGGGACACTGAAGCTTTCTTT
CASSIFGRGLRDTEAFF
>TRBJ1-2|TRBV9|.|11|.
TGTGCCAGCAGCGTAAGACAGGACTACACCTTC
CASSVRQDYTF
>TRBJ2-7|TRBV3-1/TRBV3-2|.|14|few
TGTGCCAGCAGCCAAGCACCAACCTCCTACGAGCAGTACTTC
CASSQAPTSYEQYF
>TRBJ1-2|TRBV28|TRBD1|14|.
TGTGCCAGCAGTTTGGCGGGACAGGGCTATGGCTACACCTTC
CASSLAGQGYGYTF
>TRBJ1-2|TRBV7-2|.|15|.
TGTGCCAGCAGCTTAGCGCTGCAGTCTAACTATGGCTACACCTTC
CASSLALQSNYGYTF
>TRBJ2-7|TRBV28|.|16|.
TGTGCCAGCAGTTTAATTTCTGGGGGGCTGAGCTACGAGCAGTACTTC
CASSLISGGLSYEQYF
>TRBJ2-7|TRBV7-2|TRBD1|14|.
TGTGCCAGCAGCACCCGACAGGGGGCCTACGAGCAGTACTTC
CASSTRQGAYEQYF
>TRBJ1-3|TRBV11-2|.|15|.
TGTGCCAGCAGCTTAGAGATAAGCTCTGGAAACACCATATATTTT
CASSLEISSGNTIYF
>TRBJ1-1|TRBV10-3|TRBD1|13|.
TGTGCCACTGGGACAGAACAGAACACTGAAGCTTTCTTT
CATGTEQNTEAFF
>TRBJ2-2|TRBV2|.|15|.
TGTGCCAGCAGGAGAAGGGACATAAACACCGGGGAGCTGTTTTTT
CASRRRDINTGELFF
>TRBJ2-7|TRBV28|.|15|once
TGTGCCAGCAGTCCCCCCTCCGAATTAGGCGACGAGCAGTACTTC
CASSPPSELGDEQYF
>TRBJ1-5|TRBV19|.|13|.
TGTGCCAGTAGTACCCAAGGGATCCAGCCCCAGCATTTT
CASSTQGIQPQHF
>TRBJ1-3|TRBV30|.|14|.
TGTGCCTGGAGTGGCAGAAGCTCTGGAAACACCATATATTTT
CAWSGRSSGNTIYF
>TRBJ1-4|TRBV20-1|TRBD1|13|.
TGCAGTGCTAGTATCGACAGGGACGAAAAACTGTTTTTT
CSASIDRDEKLFF
>TRBJ2-7|TRBV6-5|.|11|.
TGTGCCAGCAGCGTTAGTTACGAGCAGTACTTC
CASSVSYEQYF
>TRBJ1-6|TRBV7-9|.|12|once
TGTGCCAGCAGCTTAGAGAATTCACCCCTCCACTTT
CASSLENSPLHF
>TRBJ2-1|TRBV15|TRBD2|16|.
TGTGCCACCAGCAGAGATCGAGCGGGGGGTTTTAATGAGCAGTTCTTC
CATSRDRAGGFNEQFF
>TRBJ1-6|TRBV5-1|TRBD1|15|.
TGCGCCAGCAGCGGACGGACAGGGGAAGATTCACCCCTCCACTTT
CASSGRTGEDSPLHF
>TRBJ1-2|TRBV28|.|14|.
TGTGCCAGCAGTTTAGACCCCCGGAGGTATGGCTACACCTTC
CASSLDPRRYGYTF
>TRBJ1-3|TRBV28|.|12|.
TGTGCCAGCAGTCGAGGGGGAAACACCATATATTTT
CASSRGGNTIYF
>TRBJ2-3|TRBV27|.|15|.
TGTGCCAGCAGTTCGCGGACAGCTAGCACAGATACGCAGTATTTT
CASSSRTASTDTQYF
>TRBJ2-7|TRBV2|.|12|.
TGTGCCAGCAGTGCCGGAGCTTACGAGCAGTACTTC
CASSAGAYEQYF
>TRBJ1-2|TRBV5-1|.|15|.
TGCGCCAGCAGCTTGGGGGAAGGCACGGTAGGAGGCTACACCTTC
CASSLGEGTVGGYTF
>TRBJ1-3|TRBV6-1|.|16|.
TGTGCCAGCAGTGGGGAGTCGGGCCTTTCTGGAAACACCATATATTTT
CASSGESGLSGNTIYF
>TRBJ1-4|TRBV5-6|.|14|.
TGTGCCAGCAGCTTGAAAGGGGGTGGGGAAAAACTGTTTTTT
CASSLKGGGEKLFF
>TRBJ2-3|TRBV28|.|16|.
TGTGCCAGCACTAGCAGGCAGGGGTCGGGCACAGATACGCAGTATTTT
CASTSRQGSGTDTQYF
>TRBJ1-2|TRBV18|.|15|.
TGTGCCAGCTCACCCTACTCAGGTGGGGAAAACGGCTACACCTTC
CASSPYSGGENGYTF